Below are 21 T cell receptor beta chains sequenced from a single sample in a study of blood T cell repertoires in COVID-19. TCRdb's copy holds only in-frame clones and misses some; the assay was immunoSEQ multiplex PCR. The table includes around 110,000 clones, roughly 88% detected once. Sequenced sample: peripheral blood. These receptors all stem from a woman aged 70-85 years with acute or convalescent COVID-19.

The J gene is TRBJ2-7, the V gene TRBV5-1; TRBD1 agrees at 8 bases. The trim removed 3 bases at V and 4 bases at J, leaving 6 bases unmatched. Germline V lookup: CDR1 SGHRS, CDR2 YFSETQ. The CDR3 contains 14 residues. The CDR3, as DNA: TGCGCCAGCAGCTCTACCGGGACAGGATACGAGCAGTACTTC. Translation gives CASSSTGTGYEQYF. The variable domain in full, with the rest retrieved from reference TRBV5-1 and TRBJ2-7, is KAGVTQTPRYLIKTRGQQVTLSCSPISGHRSVSWYQQTPGQGLQFLFEYFSETQRNKGNFPGRFSGRQFSNSRSEMNVSTLELGDSALYLCASSSTGTGYEQYFGPGTRLTVT.

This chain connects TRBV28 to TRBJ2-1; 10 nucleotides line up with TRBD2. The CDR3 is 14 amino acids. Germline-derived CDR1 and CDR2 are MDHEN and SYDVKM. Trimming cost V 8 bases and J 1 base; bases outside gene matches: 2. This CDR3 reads CASGLAVSYNEQFF. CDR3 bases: TGTGCCAGCGGACTAGCGGTATCCTACAATGAGCAGTTCTTC.

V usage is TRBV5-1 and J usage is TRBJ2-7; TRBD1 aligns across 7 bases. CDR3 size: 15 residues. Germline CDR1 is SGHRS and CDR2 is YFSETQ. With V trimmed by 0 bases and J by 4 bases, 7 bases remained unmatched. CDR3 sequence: CASSLAGTAEYEQYF. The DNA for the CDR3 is TGCGCCAGCAGCTTGGCCGGGACAGCTGAATACGAGCAGTACTTC.

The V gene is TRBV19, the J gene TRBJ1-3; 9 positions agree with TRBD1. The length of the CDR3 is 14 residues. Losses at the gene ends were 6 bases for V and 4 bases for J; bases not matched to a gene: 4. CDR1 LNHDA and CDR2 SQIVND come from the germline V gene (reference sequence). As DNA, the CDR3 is TGTGCCAGTAGCCACAGGGGGCAAGGAAACACCATATATTTT. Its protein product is CASSHRGQGNTIYF.

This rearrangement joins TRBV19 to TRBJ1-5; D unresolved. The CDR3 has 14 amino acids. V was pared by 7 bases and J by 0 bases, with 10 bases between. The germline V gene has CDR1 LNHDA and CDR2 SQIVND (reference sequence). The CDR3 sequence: CASNGQISNQPQHF. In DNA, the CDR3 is TGTGCCAGTAATGGGCAGATTAGCAATCAGCCCCAGCATTTT.

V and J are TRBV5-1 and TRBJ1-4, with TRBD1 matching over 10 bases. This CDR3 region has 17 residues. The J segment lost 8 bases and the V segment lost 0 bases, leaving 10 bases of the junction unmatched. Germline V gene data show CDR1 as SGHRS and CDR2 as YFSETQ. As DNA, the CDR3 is TGCGCCAGCAGCTTGGCCGGGACAGGGGAGGGAGAAGAAAAACTGTTTTTT. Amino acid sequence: CASSLAGTGEGEEKLFF.

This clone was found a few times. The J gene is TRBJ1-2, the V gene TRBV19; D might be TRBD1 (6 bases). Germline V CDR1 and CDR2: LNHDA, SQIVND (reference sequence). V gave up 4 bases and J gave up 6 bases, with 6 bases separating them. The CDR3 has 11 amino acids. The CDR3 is CASSRGHGYTF. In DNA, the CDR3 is TGTGCCAGTAGTAGGGGGCATGGCTACACCTTC.

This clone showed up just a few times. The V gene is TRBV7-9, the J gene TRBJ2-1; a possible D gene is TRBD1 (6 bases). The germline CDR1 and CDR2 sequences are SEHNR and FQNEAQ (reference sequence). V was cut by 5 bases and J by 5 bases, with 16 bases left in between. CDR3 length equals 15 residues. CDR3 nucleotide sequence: TGTGCCAGCAGCCCAAGGGGGACGGTTCACAATGAGCAGTTCTTC. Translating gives CASSPRGTVHNEQFF.

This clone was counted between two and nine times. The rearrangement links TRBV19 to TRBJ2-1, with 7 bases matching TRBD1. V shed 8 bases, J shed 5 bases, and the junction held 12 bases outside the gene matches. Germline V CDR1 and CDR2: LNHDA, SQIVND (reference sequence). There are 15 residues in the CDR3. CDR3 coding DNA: TGTGCCAGTGGAATCCGACAGGGAAGTAACAATGAGCAGTTCTTC. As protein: CASGIRQGSNNEQFF.

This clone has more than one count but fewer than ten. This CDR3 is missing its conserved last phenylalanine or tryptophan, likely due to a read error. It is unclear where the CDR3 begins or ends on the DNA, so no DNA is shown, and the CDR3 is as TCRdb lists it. CDR3 region: CASSKRCCGRV. The chain couples TRBV21-1 to TRBJ1-1. TRBV21-1 has pseudogene status. Termini included, the CDR3 measures 11 amino acids.

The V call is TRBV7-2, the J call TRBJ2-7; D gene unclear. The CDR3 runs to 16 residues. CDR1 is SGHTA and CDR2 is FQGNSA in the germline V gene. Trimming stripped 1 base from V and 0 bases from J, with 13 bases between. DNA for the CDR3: TGTGCCAGCAGCTTAGAGAGCTTTATTGGCTCCTACGAGCAGTACTTC. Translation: CASSLESFIGSYEQYF.

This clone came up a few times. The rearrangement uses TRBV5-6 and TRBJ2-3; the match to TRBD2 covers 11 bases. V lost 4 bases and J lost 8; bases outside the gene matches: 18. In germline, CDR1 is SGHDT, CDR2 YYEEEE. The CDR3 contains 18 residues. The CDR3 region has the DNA TGTGCCAGCAGCCCTCCGGGACTAGCGGCAGGATCTTTCCTTACGCAGTATTTT. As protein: CASSPPGLAAGSFLTQYF.

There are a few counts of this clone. The chain's CDR3 is CASTMGPGGDTEAFF. The CDR3 DNA reads TGTGCCAGCACTATGGGGCCAGGGGGCGACACTGAAGCTTTCTTT. V usage is TRBV9 and J usage is TRBJ1-1, with 8 bases matching TRBD1. Per the germline V gene, CDR1 is SGDLS and CDR2 is YYNGEE. With 6 bases clipped from V and 3 bases from J, the junction kept 10 bases outside the gene matches. There are 15 residues in the CDR3.

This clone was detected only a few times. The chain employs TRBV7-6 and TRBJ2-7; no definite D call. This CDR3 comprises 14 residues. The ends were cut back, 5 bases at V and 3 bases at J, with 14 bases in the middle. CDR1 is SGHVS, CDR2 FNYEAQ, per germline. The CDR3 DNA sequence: TGTGCCAGCAGCCCGAGCCCCGATATCTACGAGCAGTACTTC. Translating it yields CASSPSPDIYEQYF.

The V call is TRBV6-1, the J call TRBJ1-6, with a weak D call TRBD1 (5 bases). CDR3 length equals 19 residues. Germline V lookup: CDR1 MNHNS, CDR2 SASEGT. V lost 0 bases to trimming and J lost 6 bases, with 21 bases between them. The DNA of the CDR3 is TGTGCCAGCAGTGAAGCTGTCGCCGGGGGGGTGGGAATTAATTCACCCCTCCACTTT. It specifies CASSEAVAGGVGINSPLHF.

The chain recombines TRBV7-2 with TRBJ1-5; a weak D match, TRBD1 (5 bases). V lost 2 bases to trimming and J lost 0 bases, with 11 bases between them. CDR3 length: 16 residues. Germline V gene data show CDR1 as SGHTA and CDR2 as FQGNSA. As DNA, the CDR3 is TGTGCCAGCAGCTTACTAGGGGCTTATAGCAATCAGCCCCAGCATTTT. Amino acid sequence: CASSLLGAYSNQPQHF.

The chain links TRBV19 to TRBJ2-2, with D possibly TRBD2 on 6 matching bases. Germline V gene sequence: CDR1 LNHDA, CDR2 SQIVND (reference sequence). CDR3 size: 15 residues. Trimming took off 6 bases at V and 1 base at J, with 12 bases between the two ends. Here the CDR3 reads CASRDGGVNTGELFF. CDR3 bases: TGTGCCAGTAGGGATGGAGGGGTGAACACCGGGGAGCTGTTTTTT.

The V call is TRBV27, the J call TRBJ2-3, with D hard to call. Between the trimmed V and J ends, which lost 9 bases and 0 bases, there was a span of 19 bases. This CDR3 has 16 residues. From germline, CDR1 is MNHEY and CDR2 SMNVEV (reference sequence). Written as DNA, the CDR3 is TGTGCCAGTGCGTGGTCTATAGCCTCTAGCACAGATACGCAGTATTTT. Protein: CASAWSIASSTDTQYF.

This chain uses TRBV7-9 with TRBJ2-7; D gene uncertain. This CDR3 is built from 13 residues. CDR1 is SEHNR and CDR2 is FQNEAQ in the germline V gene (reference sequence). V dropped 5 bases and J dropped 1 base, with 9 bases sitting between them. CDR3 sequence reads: CASSNVGSYEQYF. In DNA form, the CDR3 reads TGTGCCAGCAGCAACGTCGGGTCCTACGAGCAGTACTTC.

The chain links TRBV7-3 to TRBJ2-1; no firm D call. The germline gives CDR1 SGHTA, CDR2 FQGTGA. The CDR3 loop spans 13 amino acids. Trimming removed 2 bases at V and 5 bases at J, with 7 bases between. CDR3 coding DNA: TGTGCCAGCAGCTTATCACAGAACAATGAGCAGTTCTTC. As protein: CASSLSQNNEQFF.

The CDR3 nucleotides are TGTGCCAGCAGCTTAGAGGGAGGCGGTGAGCAGTTCTTC. Translating it yields CASSLEGGGEQFF. V usage is TRBV11-3 and J usage is TRBJ2-1, with D perhaps TRBD2 (6 bases). The CDR3 consists of 13 residues. Per germline, CDR1 SGHNT and CDR2 YENEEA. Trimming took 0 bases from V and 9 from J, leaving 9 bases between them.